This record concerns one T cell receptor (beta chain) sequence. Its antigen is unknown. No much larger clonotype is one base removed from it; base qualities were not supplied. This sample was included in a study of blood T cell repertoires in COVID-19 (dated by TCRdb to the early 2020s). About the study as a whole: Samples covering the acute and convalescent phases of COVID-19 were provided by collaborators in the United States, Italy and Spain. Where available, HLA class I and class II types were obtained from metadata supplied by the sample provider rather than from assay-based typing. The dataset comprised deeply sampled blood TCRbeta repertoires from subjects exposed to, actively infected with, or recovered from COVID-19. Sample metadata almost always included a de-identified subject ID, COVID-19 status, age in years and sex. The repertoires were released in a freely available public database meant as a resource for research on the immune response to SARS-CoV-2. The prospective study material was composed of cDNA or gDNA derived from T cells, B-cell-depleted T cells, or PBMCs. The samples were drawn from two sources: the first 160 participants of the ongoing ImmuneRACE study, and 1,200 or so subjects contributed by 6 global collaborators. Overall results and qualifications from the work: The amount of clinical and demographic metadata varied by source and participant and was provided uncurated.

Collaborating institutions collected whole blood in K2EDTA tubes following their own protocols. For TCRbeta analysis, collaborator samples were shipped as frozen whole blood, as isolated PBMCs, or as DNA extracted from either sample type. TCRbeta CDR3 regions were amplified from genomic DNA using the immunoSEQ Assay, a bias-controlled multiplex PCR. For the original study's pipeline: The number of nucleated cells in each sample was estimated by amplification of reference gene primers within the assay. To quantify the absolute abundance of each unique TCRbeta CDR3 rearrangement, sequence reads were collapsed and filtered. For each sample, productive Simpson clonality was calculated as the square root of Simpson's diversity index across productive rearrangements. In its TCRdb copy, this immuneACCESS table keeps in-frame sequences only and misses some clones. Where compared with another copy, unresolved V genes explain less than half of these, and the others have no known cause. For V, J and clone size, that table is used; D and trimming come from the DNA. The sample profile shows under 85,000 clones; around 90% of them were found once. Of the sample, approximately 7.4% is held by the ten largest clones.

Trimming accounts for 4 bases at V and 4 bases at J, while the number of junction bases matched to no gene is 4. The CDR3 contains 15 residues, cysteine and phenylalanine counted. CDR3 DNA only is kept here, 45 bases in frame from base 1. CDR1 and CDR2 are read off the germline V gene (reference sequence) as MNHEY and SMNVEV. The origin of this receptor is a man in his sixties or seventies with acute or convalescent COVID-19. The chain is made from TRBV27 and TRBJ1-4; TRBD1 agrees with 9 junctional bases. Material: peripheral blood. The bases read TGTGCCAGCAGTTCACAGGGGGCGATTAATGAAAAACTGTTTTTT. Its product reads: CASSSQGAINEKLFF.